The 15 T cell receptor beta chains given below trace back to one sample, sequenced in a study of blood T cell repertoires in COVID-19. Here immunoSEQ multiplex PCR was the method, and the copy in TCRdb shows in-frame clones only, minus some. In the table there are 200,000 to 300,000 clones, around four fifths of which are singletons. What was sequenced was peripheral blood. Source of these receptors: a man in his 60s with acute or convalescent COVID-19.

CDR3 sequence (DNA): TGTGCCAGCAGTTCTAGACAGGGGGCAGGCAATCAGCCCCAGCATTTT. It encodes CASSSRQGAGNQPQHF. The chain recombines TRBV27 with TRBJ1-5, with 10 bases identical to TRBD1. The germline gives CDR1 MNHEY, CDR2 SMNVEV (reference sequence). CDR3 size: 16 residues. With 4 bases clipped from V and 2 bases from J, the junction kept 5 bases outside the gene matches.

The chain is built from TRBV5-1 and TRBJ1-4; perhaps TRBD1 as D (6 bases). This CDR3 contains 13 residues. V was pared by 8 bases and J by 6 bases, with 14 bases between. Germline V lookup: CDR1 SGHRS, CDR2 YFSETQ. CDR3 amino acids: CASTGTPHEKLFF. CDR3 DNA: TGCGCCAGTACAGGGACACCCCATGAAAAACTGTTTTTT. The full variable domain, with the rest looked up from reference TRBV5-1 and TRBJ1-4, is KAGVTQTPRYLIKTRGQQVTLSCSPISGHRSVSWYQQTPGQGLQFLFEYFSETQRNKGNFPGRFSGRQFSNSRSEMNVSTLELGDSALYLCASTGTPHEKLFFGSGTQLSVL.

This clone appeared a single time. This chain uses TRBV19 with TRBJ1-1; 8 bases map to TRBD1. Losses at the gene ends were 4 bases for V and 0 bases for J; bases not matched to a gene: 10. Germline V CDR1 and CDR2: LNHDA, SQIVND (reference sequence). The CDR3 contains 17 residues. CDR3 sequence: CASSTTGAASVNTEAFF. The CDR3 nucleotides read TGTGCCAGTAGTACGACAGGGGCTGCGAGCGTGAACACTGAAGCTTTCTTT.

The CDR3 DNA reads as TGTGCCAGCAGCCCCCCCGGAGCGGGGATCTCCTCCTACGAGCAGTACTTC. This encodes CASSPPGAGISSYEQYF. This chain joins TRBV3-1 (or the pseudogene TRBV3-2) and TRBJ2-7, with TRBD2 matching over 7 bases. The length of the CDR3 is 17 residues. The junction had 12 bases not matched to a gene; V was cut back by 4 bases and J by 0 bases. CDR1 is LGHDT, CDR2 YNNKEL, per germline (reference sequence).

The chain uses TRBV6-5 and TRBJ2-1; TRBD2 matches at 12 bases. With 4 bases clipped from V and 4 bases from J, the junction kept 5 bases outside the gene matches. Germline V gene sequence: CDR1 MNHEY, CDR2 SVGAGI. This CDR3 spans 16 amino acids. CDR3 protein: CASSSASGRVYNEQFF. CDR3 coding DNA: TGTGCCAGCAGTTCAGCTAGCGGGAGGGTGTACAATGAGCAGTTCTTC.

The rearrangement links TRBV19 to TRBJ1-5, with 8 bases aligning to TRBD1. The CDR3 is made up of 20 amino acids. Germline trimming cut 1 base from V and 0 bases from J; bases unmatched to any gene: 14. CDR1 and CDR2 from the germline V gene are LNHDA and SQIVND (reference sequence). As DNA, the CDR3 is TGTGCCAGTAGTATAGTAGAGACAGGGGCCCCTTCGTATAGCAATCAGCCCCAGCATTTT. It codes for CASSIVETGAPSYSNQPQHF. Full variable domain (remainder filled in from reference TRBV19 and TRBJ1-5): DGGITQSPKYLFRKEGQNVTLSCEQNLNHDAMYWYRQDPGQGLRLIYYSQIVNDFQKGDIAEGYSVSREKKESFPLTVTSAQKNPTAFYLCASSIVETGAPSYSNQPQHFGDGTRLSIL.

This sequence joins TRBV11-3 and TRBJ2-1; D perhaps matches TRBD2 (5 bases). Trimming cost V 2 bases and J 9 bases, with 17 bases left between them. The CDR3 is made up of 15 amino acids. Per the germline V gene, CDR1 is SGHNT and CDR2 is YENEEA. CDR3 amino acids: CASSLRGSLAGEQFF. Here the CDR3 DNA reads TGTGCCAGCAGCTTAAGAGGGTCTCTGGCGGGTGAGCAGTTCTTC.

The chain combines TRBV18 with TRBJ2-3; 8 nucleotides agree with TRBD1. Germline V gene lookup returns CDR1 KGHSH and CDR2 LQKENI. This CDR3 comprises 17 residues. V shed 0 bases, J shed 0 bases, and the junction held 5 bases outside the gene matches. Written as DNA, the CDR3 is TGTGCCAGCTCACCACCGACCGGGACAGGTAGCACAGATACGCAGTATTTT. It translates to CASSPPTGTGSTDTQYF.

The rearrangement joins TRBV19 to TRBJ2-7; 8 bases agree with TRBD1. This CDR3 region has 15 residues. J lost 0 bases, V lost 3 bases, and 4 bases had no gene match. CDR1 and CDR2 from the germline V gene are LNHDA and SQIVND (reference sequence). CDR3 loop: CASSIGTGSSYEQYF. The CDR3 DNA is TGTGCCAGTAGTATTGGGACAGGAAGCTCCTACGAGCAGTACTTC.

In nucleotides, the CDR3 is TGTGCCAGCAGCCTAGCGGGGGCTTTCTACGAGCAGTACTTC. It yields the protein CASSLAGAFYEQYF. The chain recombines TRBV6-6 with TRBJ2-7; TRBD2 matches at 10 bases. CDR3 length: 14 amino acids. J gave up 3 bases and V 6 bases, and 5 bases lay outside the gene matches. Per germline, CDR1 MNHNY and CDR2 SVGAGI (reference sequence).

This chain links TRBV27 with TRBJ1-2; D not certain. Germline V lookup: CDR1 MNHEY, CDR2 SMNVEV (reference sequence). The CDR3 is 16 residues long. V was shortened by 2 bases and J by 1 base, with 14 bases between the two germline ends. The CDR3 loop is CASSLTGPPNNYGYTF. CDR3 coding DNA: TGTGCCAGCAGTTTAACTGGGCCCCCTAATAACTATGGCTACACCTTC.

V is TRBV2 and J is TRBJ1-4, with TRBD1 matching over 8 bases. Germline V gene data show CDR1 as SNHLY and CDR2 as FYNNEI. The CDR3 is 14 residues long. Germline trimming cut 6 bases from V and 4 bases from J; bases unmatched to any gene: 4. CDR3 loop: CASSRTGHNEKLFF. The CDR3 DNA follows: TGTGCCAGCAGCAGGACAGGGCATAATGAAAAACTGTTTTTT.

The chain recombines TRBV27 with TRBJ1-2; 7 bases are shared with TRBD1. Germline CDR1 and CDR2: MNHEY and SMNVEV (reference sequence). The trim removed 2 bases at V and 5 bases at J, leaving 11 bases unmatched. The CDR3 extends over 16 amino acids. The DNA of the CDR3 is TGTGCCAGCAGTTTAAGGGGGGCCGGGACAGCTTATGGCTACACCTTC. The encoded protein is CASSLRGAGTAYGYTF.

The chain combines TRBV7-8 with TRBJ2-7; TRBD2 matches 7 bases. The CDR3 is 16 amino acids. Germline lookup yields CDR1 SGHVS and CDR2 FQNEAQ. Unmatched junction bases numbered 12, after V lost 3 bases and J lost 4 bases. CDR3 nucleotides: TGTGCCAGCAGCTTTTCGATCCAGCGGGGTGATTACGAGCAGTACTTC. Translated: CASSFSIQRGDYEQYF.

The J gene is TRBJ2-1, the V gene TRBV10-3; 13 bases match TRBD2. V was pared by 3 bases and J by 5 bases, with 1 base of the junction left unmatched. Germline CDR1 reads ENHRY; CDR2 reads SYGVKD. The CDR3 runs 15 residues. In DNA, the CDR3 is TGTGCCATCAGTGAAACTAGCGGGAGGGACAATGAGCAGTTCTTC. Amino acids: CAISETSGRDNEQFF.